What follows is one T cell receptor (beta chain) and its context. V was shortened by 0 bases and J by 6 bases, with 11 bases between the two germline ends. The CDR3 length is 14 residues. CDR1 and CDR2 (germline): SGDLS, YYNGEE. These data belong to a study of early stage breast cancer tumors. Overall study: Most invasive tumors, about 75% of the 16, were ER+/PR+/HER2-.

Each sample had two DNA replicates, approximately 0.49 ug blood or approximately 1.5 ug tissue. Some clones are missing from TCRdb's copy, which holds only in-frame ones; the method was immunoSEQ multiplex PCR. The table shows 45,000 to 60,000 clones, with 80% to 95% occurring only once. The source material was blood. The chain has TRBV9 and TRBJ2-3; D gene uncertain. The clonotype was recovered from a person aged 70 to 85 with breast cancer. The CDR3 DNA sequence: TGTGCCAGCAGCGTAGAGGCTAGAAGGGATACGCAGTATTTT. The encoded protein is CASSVEARRDTQYF.